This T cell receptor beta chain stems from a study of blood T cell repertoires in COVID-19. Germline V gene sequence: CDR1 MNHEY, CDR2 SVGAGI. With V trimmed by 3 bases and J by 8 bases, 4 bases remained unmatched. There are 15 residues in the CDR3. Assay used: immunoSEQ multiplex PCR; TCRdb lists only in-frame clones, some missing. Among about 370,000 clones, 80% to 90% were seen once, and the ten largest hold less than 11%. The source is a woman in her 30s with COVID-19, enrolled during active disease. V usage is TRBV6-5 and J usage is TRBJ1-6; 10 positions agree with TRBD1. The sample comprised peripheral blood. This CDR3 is CASSYWTGGDSPLHF. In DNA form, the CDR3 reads TGTGCCAGCAGTTATTGGACAGGGGGAGATTCACCCCTCCACTTT.